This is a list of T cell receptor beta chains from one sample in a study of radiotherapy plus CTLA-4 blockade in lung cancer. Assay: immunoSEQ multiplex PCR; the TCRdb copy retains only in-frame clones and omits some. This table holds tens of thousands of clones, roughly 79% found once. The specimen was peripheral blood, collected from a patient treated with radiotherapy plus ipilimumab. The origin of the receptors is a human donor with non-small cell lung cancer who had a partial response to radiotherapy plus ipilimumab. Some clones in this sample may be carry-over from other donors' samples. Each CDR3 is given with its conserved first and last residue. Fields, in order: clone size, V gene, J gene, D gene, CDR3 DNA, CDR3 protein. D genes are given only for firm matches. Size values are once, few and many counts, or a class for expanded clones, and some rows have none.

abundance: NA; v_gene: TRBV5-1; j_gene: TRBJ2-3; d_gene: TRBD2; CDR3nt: TGCGCCAGCAGCTTGGCAACTAGCGGGATCTCAGATACGCAGTATTTT; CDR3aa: CASSLATSGISDTQYF
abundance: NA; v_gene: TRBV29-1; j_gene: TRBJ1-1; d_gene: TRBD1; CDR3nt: TGCAGCGGATCCACAGGGGGCGACACTGAAGCTTTCTTT; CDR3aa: CSGSTGGDTEAFF
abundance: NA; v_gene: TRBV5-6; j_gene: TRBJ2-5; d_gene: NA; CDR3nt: TGTGCCAGCAGCTTGGTAGCGTCGGAGACCCAGTACTTC; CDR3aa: CASSLVASETQYF
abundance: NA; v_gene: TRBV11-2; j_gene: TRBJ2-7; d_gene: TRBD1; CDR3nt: TGTGCCAGCAGCTTGTTGCACGGGACAGGGGTCTACGAGCAGTACTTC; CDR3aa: CASSLLHGTGVYEQYF
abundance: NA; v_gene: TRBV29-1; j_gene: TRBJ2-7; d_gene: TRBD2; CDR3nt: TGCAGCGTTGGGACTAGGCCCGAGCAGTACTTC; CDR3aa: CSVGTRPEQYF
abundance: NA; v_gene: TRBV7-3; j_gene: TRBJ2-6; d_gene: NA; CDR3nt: TGTGCCAGCAGCTTAAAGGTCAGAGGAAGCTCTGGGGCCAACGTCCTGACTTTC; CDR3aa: CASSLKVRGSSGANVLTF
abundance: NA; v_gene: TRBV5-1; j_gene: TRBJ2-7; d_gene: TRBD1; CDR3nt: TGCGCCAGCAGCGGAGGGGACAGGGGATCCTACGAGCAGTACTTC; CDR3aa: CASSGGDRGSYEQYF
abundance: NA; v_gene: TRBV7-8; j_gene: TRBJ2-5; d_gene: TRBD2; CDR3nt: TGTGCCAGCAGCTTAAGCGGGCGGGGGGGCCAAGGGACCCAGTACTTC; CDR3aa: CASSLSGRGGQGTQYF
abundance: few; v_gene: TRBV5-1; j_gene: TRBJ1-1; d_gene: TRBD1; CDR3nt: TGCGCCAGCAGCTTGGTGACAGGGAAGACTGAAGCTTTCTTT; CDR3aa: CASSLVTGKTEAFF
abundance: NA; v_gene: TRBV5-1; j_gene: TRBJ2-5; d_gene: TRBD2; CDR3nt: TGCGCCAGCAGCTTGGTGGGCGGGAGAGGACAAGAGACCCAGTACTTC; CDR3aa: CASSLVGGRGQETQYF
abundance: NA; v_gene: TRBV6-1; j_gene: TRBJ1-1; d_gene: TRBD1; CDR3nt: TGTGCCAGCGCGGACAGGGCCAACACTGAAGCTTTCTTT; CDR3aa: CASADRANTEAFF
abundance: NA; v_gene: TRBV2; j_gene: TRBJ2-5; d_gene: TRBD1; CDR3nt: TGTGCCAGCAGTGAAGCGGGGACAGGACAAGAGACCCAGTACTTC; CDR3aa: CASSEAGTGQETQYF
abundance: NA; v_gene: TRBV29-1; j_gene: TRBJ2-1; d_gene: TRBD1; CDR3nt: TGCAGCGTCCAGGGGGCGAGTGATGAGCAGTTCTTC; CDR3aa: CSVQGASDEQFF
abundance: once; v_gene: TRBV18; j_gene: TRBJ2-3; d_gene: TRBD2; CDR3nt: TGTGCCAGCTCAATGCGGACTAGCGGGCAAAGCACAGATACGCAGTATTTT; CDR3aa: CASSMRTSGQSTDTQYF
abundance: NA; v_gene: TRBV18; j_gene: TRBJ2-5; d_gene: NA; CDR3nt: TGTGCCAGCTCACCACTCCGGGGAGAGACCCAGTACTTC; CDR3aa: CASSPLRGETQYF
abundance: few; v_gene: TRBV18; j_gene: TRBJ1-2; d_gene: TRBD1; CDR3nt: TGTGCCAGCTCACCGACAGGGGACTATGGCTACACCTTC; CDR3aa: CASSPTGDYGYTF
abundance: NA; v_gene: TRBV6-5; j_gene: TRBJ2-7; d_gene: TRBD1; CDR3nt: TGTGCCAGCAGACCGGGACAGGCCTCCTACGAGCAGTACTTC; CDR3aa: CASRPGQASYEQYF
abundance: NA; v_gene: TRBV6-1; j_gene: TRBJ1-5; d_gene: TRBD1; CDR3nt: TGTGCCAGCAGTGCGGACAGGGGCGGCAATCAGCCCCAGCATTTT; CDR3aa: CASSADRGGNQPQHF
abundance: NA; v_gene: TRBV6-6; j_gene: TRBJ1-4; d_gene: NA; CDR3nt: TGTGCCAGCAGTTACTCGGTTGGAGGATCTAATGAAAAACTGTTTTTT; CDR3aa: CASSYSVGGSNEKLFF
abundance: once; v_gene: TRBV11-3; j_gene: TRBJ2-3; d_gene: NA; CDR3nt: TGTGCCAGCAGCTTATTAGCGAACACAGATACGCAGTATTTT; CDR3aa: CASSLLANTDTQYF
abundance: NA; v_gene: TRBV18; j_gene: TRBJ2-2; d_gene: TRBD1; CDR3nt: TGTGCCAGCGCAAAGTACCGGGACAGGGCTCACACCGGGGAGCTGTTTTTT; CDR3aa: CASAKYRDRAHTGELFF
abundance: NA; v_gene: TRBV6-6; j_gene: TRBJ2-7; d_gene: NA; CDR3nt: TGTGCCAGCATGGTAGTCAGGGATTCGGACGAGCAGTACTTC; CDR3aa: CASMVVRDSDEQYF
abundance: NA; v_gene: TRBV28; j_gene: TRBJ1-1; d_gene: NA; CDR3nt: TGTGCCAGCAGTTTAGGTGGCAGTCCTGTGAACACTGAAGCTTTCTTT; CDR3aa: CASSLGGSPVNTEAFF
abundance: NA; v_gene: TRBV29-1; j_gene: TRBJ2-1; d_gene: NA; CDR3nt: TGCAGCGTCGAGTCAGACTTATTCAATGAGCAGTTCTTC; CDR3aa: CSVESDLFNEQFF
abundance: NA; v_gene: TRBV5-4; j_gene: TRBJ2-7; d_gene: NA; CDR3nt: TGTGCCAGCAGCGTAACAGGGTCCTACGAGCAGTACTTC; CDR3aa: CASSVTGSYEQYF
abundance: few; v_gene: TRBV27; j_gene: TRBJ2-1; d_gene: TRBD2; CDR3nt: TGTGCCAGCAGTTCCGGACTAGCGGAGAGGTTCTTC; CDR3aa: CASSSGLAERFF
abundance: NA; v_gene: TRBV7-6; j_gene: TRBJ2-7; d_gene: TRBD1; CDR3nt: TGTGCCAGCAGTTTACAGGGGGCGGGCGAGCAGTACTTC; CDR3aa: CASSLQGAGEQYF
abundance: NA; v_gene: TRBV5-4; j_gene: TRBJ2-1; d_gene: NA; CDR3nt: TGTGCCAGCAGCTTGGGCGGTTTGGGGCGGGGAAGCTACAATGAGCAGTTCTTC; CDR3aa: CASSLGGLGRGSYNEQFF
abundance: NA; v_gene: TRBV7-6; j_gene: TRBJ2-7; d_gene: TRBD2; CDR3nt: TGTGCCAGCAGCGGACTAGCGGGAGCCTACGAGCAGTACTTC; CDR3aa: CASSGLAGAYEQYF
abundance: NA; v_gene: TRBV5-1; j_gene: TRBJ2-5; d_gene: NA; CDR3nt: TGCGCCAGCAGCCTGGGGGGAGTCGGGGAGACCCAGTACTTC; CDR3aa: CASSLGGVGETQYF
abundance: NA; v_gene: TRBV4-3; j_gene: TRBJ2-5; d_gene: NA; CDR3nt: TGCGCCAGCAGCCCTTCCGCCGGGACACCAAGTGTAGAGACCCAGTACTTC; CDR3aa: CASSPSAGTPSVETQYF
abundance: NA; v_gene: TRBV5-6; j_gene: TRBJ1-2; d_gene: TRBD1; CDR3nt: TGTGCCAGCGGACCACAGGGGGCGCGAAGAGGCTACACCTTC; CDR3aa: CASGPQGARRGYTF
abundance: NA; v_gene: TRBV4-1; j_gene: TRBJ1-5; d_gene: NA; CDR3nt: TGCGCCAGCAGCCAAGATTATAATCAGCCCCAGCATTTT; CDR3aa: CASSQDYNQPQHF
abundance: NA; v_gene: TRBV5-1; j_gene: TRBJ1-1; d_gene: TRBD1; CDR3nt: TGCGCCAGCAGCCCTCTCCAGGGACAGGGGGCCACTGAAGCTTTCTTT; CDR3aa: CASSPLQGQGATEAFF
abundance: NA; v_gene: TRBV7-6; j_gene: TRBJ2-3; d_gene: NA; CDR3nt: TGTGCCAGCAGCTCAAGACAGACAGATACGCAGTATTTT; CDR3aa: CASSSRQTDTQYF
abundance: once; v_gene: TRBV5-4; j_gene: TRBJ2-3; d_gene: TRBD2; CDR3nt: TGTGCCAGCAGACCCAGGACTAGCGGGAGACATACGCAGTATTTT; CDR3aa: CASRPRTSGRHTQYF
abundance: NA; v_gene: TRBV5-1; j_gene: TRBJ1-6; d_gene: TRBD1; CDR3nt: TGCGCCAGCAGCATCGGACAGGCGCAATCCTATAATTCACCCCTCCACTTT; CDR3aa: CASSIGQAQSYNSPLHF
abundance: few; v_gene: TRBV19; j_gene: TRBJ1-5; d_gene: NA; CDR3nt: TGTGCCAGTACTAATGAACAGGGTTGGCCCCAGCATTTT; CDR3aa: CASTNEQGWPQHF
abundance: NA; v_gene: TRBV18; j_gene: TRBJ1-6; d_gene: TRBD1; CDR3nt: TGTGCCAGCTCCACCGACAGGGGTAATAATTCACCCCTCCACTTT; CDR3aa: CASSTDRGNNSPLHF
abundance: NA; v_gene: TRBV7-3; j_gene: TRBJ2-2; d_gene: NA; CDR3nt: TGTGCCAGCAGCTTCCAGGGATCCAACACCGGGGAGCTGTTTTTT; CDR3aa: CASSFQGSNTGELFF
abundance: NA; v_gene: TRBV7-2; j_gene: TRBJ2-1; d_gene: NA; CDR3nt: TGTGCCAGCAACCGAAACTTAGGGGGAGGGAATGAGCAGTTCTTC; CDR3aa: CASNRNLGGGNEQFF
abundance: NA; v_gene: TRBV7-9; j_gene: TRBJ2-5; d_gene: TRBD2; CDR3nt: TGTGCCAGCAGCTTAGGACTAGCGGGGGGCAGAGGGGAGACCCAGTACTTC; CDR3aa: CASSLGLAGGRGETQYF
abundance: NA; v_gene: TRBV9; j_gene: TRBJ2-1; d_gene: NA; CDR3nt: TGTGCCAGCAGCGTATGGGGGGGGCCGAGTAATGAGCAGTTCTTC; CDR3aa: CASSVWGGPSNEQFF
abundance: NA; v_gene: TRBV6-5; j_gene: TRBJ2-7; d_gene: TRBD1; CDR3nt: TGTGCCAGCAGCCCCTGGACAGGGGGTATGTACGAGCAGTACTTC; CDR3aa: CASSPWTGGMYEQYF
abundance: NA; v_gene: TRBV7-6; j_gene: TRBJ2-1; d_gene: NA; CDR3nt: TGTGCCAGCAGCCCTTCGAGAGAATCCAATGAGCAGTTCTTC; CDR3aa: CASSPSRESNEQFF
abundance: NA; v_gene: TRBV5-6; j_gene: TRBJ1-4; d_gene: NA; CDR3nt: TGTGCCAGCAGCTTGGGGATGGGCAATGAAAAACTGTTTTTT; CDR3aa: CASSLGMGNEKLFF
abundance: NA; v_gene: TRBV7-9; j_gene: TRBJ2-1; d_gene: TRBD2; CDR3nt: TGTGCCAGCAGCTCGACGGGACTAGACTACAATGAGCAGTTCTTC; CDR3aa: CASSSTGLDYNEQFF
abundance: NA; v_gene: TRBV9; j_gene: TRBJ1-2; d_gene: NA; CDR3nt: TGTGCCAGCAGCGTGGGTTTGGGGGAGGGAGGTGGCTACACCTTC; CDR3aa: CASSVGLGEGGGYTF
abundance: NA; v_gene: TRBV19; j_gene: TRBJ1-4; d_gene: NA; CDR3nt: TGTGCCAGTAGTATTCCGGGGGATTATGAAAAACTGTTTTTT; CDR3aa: CASSIPGDYEKLFF
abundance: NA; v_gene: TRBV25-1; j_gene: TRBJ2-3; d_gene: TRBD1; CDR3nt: TGTGCCAGCAGCCTATGGACTCAGGGGGTGGCAGATACGCAGTATTTT; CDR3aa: CASSLWTQGVADTQYF
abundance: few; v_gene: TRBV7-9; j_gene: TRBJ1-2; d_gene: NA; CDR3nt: TGTGCCAGCAGCTTAGGAGCGGGGGGCCCGATTGGCTACACCTTC; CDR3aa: CASSLGAGGPIGYTF
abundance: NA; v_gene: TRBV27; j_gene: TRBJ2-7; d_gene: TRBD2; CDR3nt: TGTGCCAGCAGTTCCTTGGGGCGGGGGGAGCAGTACTTC; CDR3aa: CASSSLGRGEQYF
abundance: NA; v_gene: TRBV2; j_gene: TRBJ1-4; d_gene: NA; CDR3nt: TGTGCCAGCTTTGGCCGGGCCACCGAGTATAGAGGGAATGAAAAACTGTTTTTT; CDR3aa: CASFGRATEYRGNEKLFF
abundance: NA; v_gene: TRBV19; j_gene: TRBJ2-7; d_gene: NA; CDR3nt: TGTGCCAGTAGTGCGAGGCAGGGGCCTTACGAGCAGTACTTC; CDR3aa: CASSARQGPYEQYF
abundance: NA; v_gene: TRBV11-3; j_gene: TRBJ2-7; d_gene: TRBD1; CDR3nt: TGTGCCAGCAGCCTACAGGGGCAGGCTCTATACGAGCAGTACTTC; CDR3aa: CASSLQGQALYEQYF
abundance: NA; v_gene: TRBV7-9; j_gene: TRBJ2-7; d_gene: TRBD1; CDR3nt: TGTGCCAGCAGCTTAGTTTACGGGACAGGAGTACCACAGCAGTACTTC; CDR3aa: CASSLVYGTGVPQQYF
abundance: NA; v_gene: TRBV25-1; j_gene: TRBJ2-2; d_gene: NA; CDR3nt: TGTGCCAGCGAAAAGGCAGGCCCCGCGGGGACCGGGGAGCTGTTTTTT; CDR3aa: CASEKAGPAGTGELFF
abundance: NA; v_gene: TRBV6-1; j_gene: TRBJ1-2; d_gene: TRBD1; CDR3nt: TGTGCCAGCAGTGAACTACAGGGGGCATATGGCTACACCTTC; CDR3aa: CASSELQGAYGYTF
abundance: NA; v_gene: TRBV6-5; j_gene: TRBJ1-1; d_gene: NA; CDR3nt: TGTGCCAGCAGTTACCTTCCAGGGAGGATCGACACTGAAGCTTTCTTT; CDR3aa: CASSYLPGRIDTEAFF
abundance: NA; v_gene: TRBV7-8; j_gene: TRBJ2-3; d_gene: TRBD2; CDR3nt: TGTGCCAGCAGCCTTGTTACCGGGAGGGCAGATACGCAGTATTTT; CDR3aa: CASSLVTGRADTQYF